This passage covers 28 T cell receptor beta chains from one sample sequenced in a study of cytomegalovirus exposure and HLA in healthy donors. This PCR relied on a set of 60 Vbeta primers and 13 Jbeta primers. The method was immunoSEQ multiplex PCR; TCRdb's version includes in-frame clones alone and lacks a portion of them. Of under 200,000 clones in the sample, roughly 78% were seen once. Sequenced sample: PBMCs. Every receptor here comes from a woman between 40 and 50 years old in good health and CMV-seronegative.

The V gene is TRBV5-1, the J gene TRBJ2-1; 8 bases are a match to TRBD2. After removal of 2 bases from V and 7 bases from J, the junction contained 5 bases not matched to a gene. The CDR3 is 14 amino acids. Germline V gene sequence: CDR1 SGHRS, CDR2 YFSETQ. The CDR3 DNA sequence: TGCGCCAGCAGCTTAATAGCGGGAAGGAATGAGCAGTTCTTC. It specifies CASSLIAGRNEQFF.

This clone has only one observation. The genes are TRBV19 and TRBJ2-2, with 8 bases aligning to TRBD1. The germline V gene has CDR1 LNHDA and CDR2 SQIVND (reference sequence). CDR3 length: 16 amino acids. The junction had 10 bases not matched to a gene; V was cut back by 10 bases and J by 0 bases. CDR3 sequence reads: CATGPGTGTNTGELFF. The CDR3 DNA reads TGTGCCACCGGGCCCGGGACAGGCACGAACACCGGGGAGCTGTTTTTT. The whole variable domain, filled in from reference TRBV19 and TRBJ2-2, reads DGGITQSPKYLFRKEGQNVTLSCEQNLNHDAMYWYRQDPGQGLRLIYYSQIVNDFQKGDIAEGYSVSREKKESFPLTVTSAQKNPTAFYLCATGPGTGTNTGELFFGEGSRLTVL.

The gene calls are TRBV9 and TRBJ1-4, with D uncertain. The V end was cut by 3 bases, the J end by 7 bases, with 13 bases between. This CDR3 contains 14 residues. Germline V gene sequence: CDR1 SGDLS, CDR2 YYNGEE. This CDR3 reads CASSALPVSEKLFF. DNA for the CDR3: TGTGCCAGCAGCGCCCTACCGGTTAGTGAAAAACTGTTTTTT. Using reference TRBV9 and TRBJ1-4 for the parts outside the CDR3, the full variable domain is DSGVTQTPKHLITATGQRVTLRCSPRSGDLSVYWYQQSLDQGLQFLIQYYNGEERAKGNILERFSAQQFPDLHSELNLSSLELGDSALYFCASSALPVSEKLFFGSGTQLSVL.

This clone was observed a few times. The DNA of the CDR3 is TGCGCCAGCAGCCAAGATGCCGGGGAATACTCTGGAAACACCATATATTTT. Its translation is CASSQDAGEYSGNTIYF. The chain is built from TRBV4-3 and TRBJ1-3; no reliable D call. Deletions cut 0 bases from V and 0 bases from J, with 12 bases between. The germline V gene has CDR1 LGHNA and CDR2 YSLEER. The CDR3 sequence is 17 residues long.

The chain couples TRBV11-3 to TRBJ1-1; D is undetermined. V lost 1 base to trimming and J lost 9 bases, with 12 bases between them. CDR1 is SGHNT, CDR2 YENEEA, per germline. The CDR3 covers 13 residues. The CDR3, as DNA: TGTGCCAGCAGCTTAGGAAAGCAGGCCCAAGCTTTCTTT. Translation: CASSLGKQAQAFF.

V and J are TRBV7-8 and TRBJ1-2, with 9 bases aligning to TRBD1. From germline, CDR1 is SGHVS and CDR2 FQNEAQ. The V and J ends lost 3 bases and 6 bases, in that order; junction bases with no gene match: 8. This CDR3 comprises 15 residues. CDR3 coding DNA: TGTGCCAGCAGCTTCCCGGGACAGGGAAGAGATGGCTACACCTTC. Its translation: CASSFPGQGRDGYTF. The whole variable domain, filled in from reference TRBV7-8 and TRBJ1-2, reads GAGVSQSPRYKVAKRGQDVALRCDPISGHVSLFWYQQALGQGPEFLTYFQNEAQLDKSGLPSDRFFAERPEGSVSTLKIQRTQQEDSAVYLCASSFPGQGRDGYTFGSGTRLTVV.

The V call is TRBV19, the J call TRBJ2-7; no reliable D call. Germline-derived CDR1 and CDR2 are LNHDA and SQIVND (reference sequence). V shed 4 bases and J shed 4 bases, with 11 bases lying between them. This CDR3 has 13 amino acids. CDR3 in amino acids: CASSTTLSYEQYF. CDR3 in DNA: TGTGCCAGTAGTACGACACTTTCTTACGAGCAGTACTTC. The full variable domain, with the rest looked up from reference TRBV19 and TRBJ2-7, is DGGITQSPKYLFRKEGQNVTLSCEQNLNHDAMYWYRQDPGQGLRLIYYSQIVNDFQKGDIAEGYSVSREKKESFPLTVTSAQKNPTAFYLCASSTTLSYEQYFGPGTRLTVT.

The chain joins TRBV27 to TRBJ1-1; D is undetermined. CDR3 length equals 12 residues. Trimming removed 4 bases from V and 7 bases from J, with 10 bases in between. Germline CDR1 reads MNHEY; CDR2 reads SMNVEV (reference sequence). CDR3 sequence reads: CASSSLGREAFF. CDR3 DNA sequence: TGTGCCAGCAGTTCGCTTGGGCGTGAAGCTTTCTTT.

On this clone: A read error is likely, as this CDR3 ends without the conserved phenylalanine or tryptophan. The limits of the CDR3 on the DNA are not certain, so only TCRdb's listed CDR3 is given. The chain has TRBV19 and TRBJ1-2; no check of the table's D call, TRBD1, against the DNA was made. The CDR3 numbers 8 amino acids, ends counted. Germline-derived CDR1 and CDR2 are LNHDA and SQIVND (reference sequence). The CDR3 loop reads CASKRQGG.

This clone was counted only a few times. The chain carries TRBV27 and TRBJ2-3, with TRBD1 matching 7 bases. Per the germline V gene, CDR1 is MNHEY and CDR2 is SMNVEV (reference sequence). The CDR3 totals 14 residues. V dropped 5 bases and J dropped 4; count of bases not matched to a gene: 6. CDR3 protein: CASSARQGADTQYF. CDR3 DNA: TGTGCCAGCAGTGCCCGACAGGGTGCAGATACGCAGTATTTT.

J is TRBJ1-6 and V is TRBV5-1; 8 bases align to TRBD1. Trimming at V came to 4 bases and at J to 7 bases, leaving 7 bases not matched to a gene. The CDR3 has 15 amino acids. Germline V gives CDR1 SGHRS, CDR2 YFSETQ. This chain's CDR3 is CASSPTDRANSPLHF. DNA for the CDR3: TGCGCCAGCAGCCCTACGGACAGGGCCAATTCACCCCTCCACTTT.

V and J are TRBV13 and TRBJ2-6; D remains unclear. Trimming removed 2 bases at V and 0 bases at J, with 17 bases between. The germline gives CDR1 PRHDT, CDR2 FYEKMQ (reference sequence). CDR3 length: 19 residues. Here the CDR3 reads CASSLSPTSQNSGANVLTF. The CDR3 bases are TGTGCCAGCAGCTTATCCCCAACGTCCCAGAACTCTGGGGCCAACGTCCTGACTTTC.

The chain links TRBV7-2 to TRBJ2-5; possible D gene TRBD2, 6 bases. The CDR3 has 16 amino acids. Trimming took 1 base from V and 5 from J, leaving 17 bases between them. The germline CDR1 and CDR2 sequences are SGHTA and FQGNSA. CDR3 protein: CASSLVASVAQETQYF. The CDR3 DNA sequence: TGTGCCAGCAGCTTAGTGGCTAGCGTGGCCCAGGAGACCCAGTACTTC.

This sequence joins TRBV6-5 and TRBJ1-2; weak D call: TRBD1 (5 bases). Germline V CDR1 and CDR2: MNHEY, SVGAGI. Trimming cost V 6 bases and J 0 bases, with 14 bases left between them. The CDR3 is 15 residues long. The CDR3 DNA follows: TGTGCCAGCAGCGGAAGCAGGGACTCTAACTATGGCTACACCTTC. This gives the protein CASSGSRDSNYGYTF.

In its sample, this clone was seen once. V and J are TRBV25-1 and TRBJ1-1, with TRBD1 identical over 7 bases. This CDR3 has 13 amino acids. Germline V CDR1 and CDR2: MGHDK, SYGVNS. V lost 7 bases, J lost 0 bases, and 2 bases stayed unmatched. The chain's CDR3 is CASKGQVNTEAFF. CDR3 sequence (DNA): TGTGCCAGCAAAGGACAGGTGAACACTGAAGCTTTCTTT.

The CDR3 nucleotides read TGTGCCACTACGACTAGCGGCACAAAAGCCGGGGAGCTGTTTTTT. It encodes CATTTSGTKAGELFF. The rearrangement links TRBV7-2 to TRBJ2-2; 9 bases fit TRBD2. V lost 10 bases and J lost 6; bases outside the gene matches: 12. The CDR3 contains 15 residues. Germline CDR1 and CDR2: SGHTA and FQGNSA.

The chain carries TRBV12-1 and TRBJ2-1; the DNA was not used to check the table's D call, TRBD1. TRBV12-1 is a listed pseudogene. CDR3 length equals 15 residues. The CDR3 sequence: CASSFVPDSYNEQFF. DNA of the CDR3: TGTGCCAGCAGCTTTGTGCCCGACAGCTACAATGAGCAGTTCTTC.

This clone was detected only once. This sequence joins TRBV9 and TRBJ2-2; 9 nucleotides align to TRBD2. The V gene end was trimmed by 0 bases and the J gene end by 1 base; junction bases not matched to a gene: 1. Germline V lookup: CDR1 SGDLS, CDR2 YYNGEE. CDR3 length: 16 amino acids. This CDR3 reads CASSVEAGGNTGELFF. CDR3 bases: TGTGCCAGCAGCGTAGAAGCGGGAGGGAACACCGGGGAGCTGTTTTTT.

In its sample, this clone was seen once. The chain's CDR3 is CAWSVRDRGNTEAFF. The DNA for the CDR3 is TGTGCCTGGAGCGTAAGGGACAGGGGGAACACTGAAGCTTTCTTT. J is TRBJ1-1 and V is TRBV30, with TRBD1 matching 10 bases. J was trimmed by 1 base and V by 3 bases; bases with no gene match: 5. The CDR3 runs 15 residues. In germline, CDR1 is GTSNPN, CDR2 SVGIG (reference sequence).

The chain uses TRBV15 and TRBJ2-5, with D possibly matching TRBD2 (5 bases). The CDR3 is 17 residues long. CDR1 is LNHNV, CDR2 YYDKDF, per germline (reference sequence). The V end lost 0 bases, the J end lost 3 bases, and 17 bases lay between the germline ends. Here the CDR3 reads CATSRDRGLHEEETQYF. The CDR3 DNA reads TGTGCCACCAGCAGAGATCGAGGGCTTCATGAGGAAGAGACCCAGTACTTC.

CDR3 sequence (DNA): TGTGCCAGCAGTTACACTTCCCAGGGACAGAGACCCTACACCTTC. Residues: CASSYTSQGQRPYTF. The rearrangement links TRBV6-6 to TRBJ1-2; TRBD1 aligns across 7 bases. Germline V CDR1 and CDR2: MNHNY, SVGAGI (reference sequence). This CDR3 has 15 residues. J gave up 10 bases and V 2 bases, and 13 bases lay outside the gene matches.

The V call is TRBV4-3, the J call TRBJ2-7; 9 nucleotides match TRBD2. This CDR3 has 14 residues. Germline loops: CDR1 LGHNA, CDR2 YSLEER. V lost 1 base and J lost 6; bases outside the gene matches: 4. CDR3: CASSQVSGSLEQYF. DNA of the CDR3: TGCGCCAGCAGCCAAGTTAGCGGGAGCCTCGAGCAGTACTTC.

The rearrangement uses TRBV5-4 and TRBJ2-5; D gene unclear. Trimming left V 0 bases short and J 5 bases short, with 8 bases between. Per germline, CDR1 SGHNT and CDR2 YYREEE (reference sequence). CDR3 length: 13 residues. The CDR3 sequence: CASSLDRSETQYF. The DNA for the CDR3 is TGTGCCAGCAGCTTGGACCGGAGCGAGACCCAGTACTTC.

CDR3 in amino acids: CASTREAGGGYTF. The CDR3 bases are TGTGCCAGCACTCGGGAGGCAGGAGGTGGCTACACCTTC. The J gene is TRBJ1-2, the V gene TRBV6-1; D is undetermined. This CDR3 contains 13 residues. V gave up 7 bases and J gave up 7 bases, with 16 bases separating them. CDR1 is MNHNS, CDR2 SASEGT, per germline.

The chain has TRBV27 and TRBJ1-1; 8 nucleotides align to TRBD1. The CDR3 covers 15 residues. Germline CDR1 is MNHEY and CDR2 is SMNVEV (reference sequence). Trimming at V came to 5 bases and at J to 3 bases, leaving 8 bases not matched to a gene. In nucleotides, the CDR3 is TGTGCCAGCAGTCCCTCCACGACAGGGGACACTGAAGCTTTCTTT. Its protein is CASSPSTTGDTEAFF.

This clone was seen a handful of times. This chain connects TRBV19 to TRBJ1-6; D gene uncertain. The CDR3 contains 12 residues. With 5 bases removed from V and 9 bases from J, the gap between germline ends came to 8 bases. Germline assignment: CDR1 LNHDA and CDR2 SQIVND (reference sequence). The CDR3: CASSQAGSPLHF. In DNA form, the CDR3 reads TGTGCCAGTAGTCAGGCGGGTTCACCCCTCCACTTT.

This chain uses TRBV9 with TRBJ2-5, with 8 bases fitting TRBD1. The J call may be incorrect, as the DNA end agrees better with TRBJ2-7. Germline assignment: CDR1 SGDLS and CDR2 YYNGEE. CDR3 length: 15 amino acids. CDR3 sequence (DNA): TGTGCCAGCAGCGCCCGGACAGGGCTTACCTACGAGCAGTACTTC. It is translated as CASSARTGLTYEQYF.

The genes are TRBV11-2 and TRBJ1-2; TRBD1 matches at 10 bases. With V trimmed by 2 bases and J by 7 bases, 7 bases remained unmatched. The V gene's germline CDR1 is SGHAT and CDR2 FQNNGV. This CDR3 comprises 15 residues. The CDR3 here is CASSLLIGQGGGYTF. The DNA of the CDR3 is TGTGCCAGCAGCTTATTAATTGGACAGGGGGGTGGCTACACCTTC.